Listed below are T cell receptor beta chains from one sample, sequenced in a study of identical twins. TCRdb reprocessed the 5' RACE reads with MiXCR, giving one entry per CDR3 protein. The sample has 1.5 million to 2 million distinct CDR3 sequences; less than 40% are singletons. Sequencing used cord blood. These receptors all stem from a newborn girl in good health. Each CDR3 is given with its conserved first and last residue. The D gene is left open where the match is weak. Clone size is given for some rows only: seen once, a few or many times, or a class if the clone is expanded.

abundance,d_gene,v_gene,len,j_gene,CDR3nt,CDR3aa
.,.,TRBV6-6,13,TRBJ1-1,TGTGCCAGCAGTTACCCCTCAGGGTTAGGAGCTTTCTTT,CASSYPSGLGAFF
few,TRBD1,TRBV5-1,15,TRBJ2-4,TGCGCCAGCAGCGCAGGGACAGGAAGGGAAAACATTCAGTACTTC,CASSAGTGRENIQYF
few,.,TRBV28,12,TRBJ1-1,TGTGCCAGCAGTTTGACGGTGGCTGAAGCTTTCTTT,CASSLTVAEAFF
many,.,TRBV12-3/TRBV12-4,13,TRBJ2-3,TGTGCCAGCAGCTATCCCTATGGGTATACGCAGTATTTT,CASSYPYGYTQYF
.,TRBD1,TRBV2,14,TRBJ1-1,TGTGCCAGCAGGGCGAGGGAGGGGGCCACTGAAGCTTTCTTT,CASRAREGATEAFF
.,TRBD2,TRBV20-1,17,TRBJ2-3,TGCAGTGCTAGAGACAACTTACTAGCGGGGGGCACAGATACGCAGTATTTT,CSARDNLLAGGTDTQYF
few,.,TRBV9,14,TRBJ2-3,TGTGCCAGCAGTCGGAACAGGGCCACAGATACGCAGTATTTT,CASSRNRATDTQYF
few,.,TRBV14,15,TRBJ1-2,TGTGCCAGCAGCCAAGCCCCGACAACTAACTATGGCTACACCTTC,CASSQAPTTNYGYTF
.,.,TRBV10-3,12,TRBJ2-7,TGTGCCATCGGTCAGGTCTCCTACGAGCAGTACTTC,CAIGQVSYEQYF
.,.,TRBV18,15,TRBJ2-3,TGTGCCAGCTCCCAAGGGGTTTCGGACGGAGATACGCAGTATTTT,CASSQGVSDGDTQYF
few,.,TRBV12-3/TRBV12-4,16,TRBJ1-6,TGTGCCAGCACCCGTGCCCCCGGGATTGGTAATTCACCCCTCCACTTT,CASTRAPGIGNSPLHF
few,TRBD1,TRBV29-1,14,TRBJ1-2,TGCAGCGTCTCTCCCTCGACAGGGGCCTATGGCTACACCTTC,CSVSPSTGAYGYTF
few,TRBD1,TRBV28,17,TRBJ2-7,TGTGCCAGCAGTTACAACAGGGGGCGCCGATTTATGTACGAGCAGTACTTC,CASSYNRGRRFMYEQYF
few,.,TRBV25-1,15,TRBJ2-1,TGTGCCAGCAGTGATCGACGGGAAAAATACAATGAGCAGTTCTTC,CASSDRREKYNEQFF
.,.,TRBV5-1,13,TRBJ2-1,TGCGCCAGCAGCCTCGACGTCGTGAATGAGCAGTTCTTC,CASSLDVVNEQFF
many,TRBD2,TRBV27,15,TRBJ2-1,TGTGCCAGCAGTTTGCGCGGGGGGGCCTACAATGAGCAGTTCTTC,CASSLRGGAYNEQFF
few,.,TRBV7-9,16,TRBJ1-6,TGTGCCAGCAGCTTGGGCGAGGGGGTATATAATTCACCCCTCCACTTT,CASSLGEGVYNSPLHF
.,.,TRBV20-1,12,TRBJ2-7,TGCAGTGCTGTAGGACGGTTCTACGAGCAGTACTTC,CSAVGRFYEQYF
many,.,TRBV12-3/TRBV12-4,11,TRBJ2-1,TGTGCCAGCAGTTTGACGGCCGAGCAGTTCTTC,CASSLTAEQFF
.,.,TRBV10-1,14,TRBJ1-1,TGCGCCAGCAGTGAGACTCCCGGAGGAACTGAAGCTTTCTTT,CASSETPGGTEAFF
.,.,TRBV25-1,15,TRBJ1-1,TGTGCCAGCAGCGAGGAGGCGTACACAAACACTGAAGCTTTCTTT,CASSEEAYTNTEAFF
.,.,TRBV20-1,14,TRBJ2-3,TGCAGTGCTAGAGGCCCTCTTCTAGTGGATACGCAGTATTTT,CSARGPLLVDTQYF
.,TRBD2,TRBV4-1,16,TRBJ2-7,TGCGCCAGCAGCCAAGCCCCTAGCGGGAGCCCCTACGAGCAGTACTTC,CASSQAPSGSPYEQYF
many,.,TRBV5-1,14,TRBJ2-1,TGCGCCAGCAGCTTGAGGATAGGTTTCGATGAGCAGTTCTTC,CASSLRIGFDEQFF
.,.,TRBV28,11,TRBJ2-7,TGTGCCGGCAGGTCATGGGACGAGCAGTACTTC,CAGRSWDEQYF
.,.,TRBV2,12,TRBJ2-5,TGTGCCAGCATCAAGGGAGCAAATGAGCAGTACTTC,CASIKGANEQYF
.,TRBD2,TRBV7-9,18,TRBJ2-3,TGTGCCAGCAGCTTCCCACTACGGACTAGCGGGGGCACAGATACGCAGTATTTT,CASSFPLRTSGGTDTQYF
.,.,TRBV5-5,15,TRBJ1-2,TGTGCCAGCAGCTACCTCCGGACGGGGGGATATGGCTACACCTTC,CASSYLRTGGYGYTF